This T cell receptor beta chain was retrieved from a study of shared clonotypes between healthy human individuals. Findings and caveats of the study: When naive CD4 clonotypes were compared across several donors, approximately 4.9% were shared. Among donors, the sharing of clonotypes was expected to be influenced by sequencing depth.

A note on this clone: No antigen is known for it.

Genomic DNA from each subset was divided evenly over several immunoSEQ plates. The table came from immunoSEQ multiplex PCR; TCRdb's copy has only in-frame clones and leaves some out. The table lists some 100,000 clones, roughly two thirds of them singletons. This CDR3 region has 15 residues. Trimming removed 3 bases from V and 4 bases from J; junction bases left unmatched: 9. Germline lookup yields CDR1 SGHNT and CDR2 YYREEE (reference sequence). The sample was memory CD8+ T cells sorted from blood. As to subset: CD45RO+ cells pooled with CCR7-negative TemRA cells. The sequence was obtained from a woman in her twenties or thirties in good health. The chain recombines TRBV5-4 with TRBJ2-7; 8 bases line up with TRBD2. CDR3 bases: TGTGCCAGCAGCTACCCGGGACTAGTCGGGTACGAGCAGTACTTC. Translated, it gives CASSYPGLVGYEQYF.